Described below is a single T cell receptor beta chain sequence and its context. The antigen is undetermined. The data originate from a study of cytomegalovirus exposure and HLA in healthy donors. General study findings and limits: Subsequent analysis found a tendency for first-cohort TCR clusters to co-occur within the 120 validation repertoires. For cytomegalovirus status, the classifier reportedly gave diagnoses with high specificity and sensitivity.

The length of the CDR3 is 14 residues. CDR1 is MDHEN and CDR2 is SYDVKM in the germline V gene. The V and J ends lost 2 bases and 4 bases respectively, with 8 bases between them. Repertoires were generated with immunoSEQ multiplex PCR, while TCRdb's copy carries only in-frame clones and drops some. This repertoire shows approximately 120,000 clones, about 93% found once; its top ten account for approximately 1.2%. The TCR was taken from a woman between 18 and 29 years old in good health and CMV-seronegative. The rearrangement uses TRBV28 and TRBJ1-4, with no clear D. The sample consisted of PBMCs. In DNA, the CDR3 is TGTGCCAGCAGTTTAGGGTGGAGTAATGAAAAACTGTTTTTT. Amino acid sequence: CASSLGWSNEKLFF.